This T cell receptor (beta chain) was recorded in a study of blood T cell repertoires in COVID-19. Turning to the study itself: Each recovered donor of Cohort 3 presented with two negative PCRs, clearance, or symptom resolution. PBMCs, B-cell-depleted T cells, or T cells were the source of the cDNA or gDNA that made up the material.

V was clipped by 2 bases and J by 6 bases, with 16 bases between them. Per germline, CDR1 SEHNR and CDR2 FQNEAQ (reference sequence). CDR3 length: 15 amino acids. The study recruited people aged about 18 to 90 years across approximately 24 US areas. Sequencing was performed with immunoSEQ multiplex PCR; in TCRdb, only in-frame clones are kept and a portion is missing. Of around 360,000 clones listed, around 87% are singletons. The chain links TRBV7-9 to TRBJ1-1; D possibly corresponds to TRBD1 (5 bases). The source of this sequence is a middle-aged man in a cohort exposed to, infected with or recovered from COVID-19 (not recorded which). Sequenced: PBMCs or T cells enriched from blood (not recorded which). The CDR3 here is CASSLLGQGLAEAFF. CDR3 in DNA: TGTGCCAGCAGCTTATTAGGCCAGGGACTGGCTGAAGCTTTCTTT.